The source of this TCR beta chain is a study of blood T cell repertoires in COVID-19. The trim removed 3 bases at V and 4 bases at J, leaving 2 bases unmatched. The V gene's germline CDR1 is SGDLS and CDR2 YYNGEE. This CDR3 spans 15 amino acids. Some clones are missing from TCRdb's copy, which holds only in-frame ones; the method was immunoSEQ multiplex PCR. The data hold a few hundred thousand clones, with around 89% observed a single time. The count of this clone is one. The genes are TRBV9 and TRBJ2-1, with TRBD2 matching over 12 bases. This TCR came from a woman under 30 who had recovered from COVID-19. The sequenced material came from PBMCs or T cells enriched from blood (not recorded which). CDR3 sequence: CASSAGLAGYNEQFF. The CDR3 DNA reads as TGTGCCAGCAGCGCGGGACTAGCGGGTTACAATGAGCAGTTCTTC.